This TCR beta chain was identified in a study of blood T cell repertoires in COVID-19. As for the study in general: Samples of COVID-19 (acute and convalescent) were obtained from the United States, Italy and Spain. From T cells, B-cell-depleted T cells, or PBMCs came the material, which was cDNA or gDNA.

Per the original data handling: Reference gene primer amplification yielded estimated nucleated cell counts. The repertoire was sequenced with immunoSEQ multiplex PCR; TCRdb's copy has only in-frame clones and lacks some. V and J calls and clone size are as listed in that table; D and trimming were resolved from the DNA. The repertoire has 75,000 to 95,000 clones, 85% of them found once; the top ten carry 3.4%. In germline, CDR1 is ENHRY, CDR2 SYGVKD. The CDR3 runs 15 residues. V was cut by 4 bases and J by 4 bases, with 16 bases left in between. This chain joins TRBV10-3 and TRBJ2-5; D is perhaps TRBD1 (7 bases). This receptor was obtained from a man over 45 with acute or convalescent COVID-19. Specimen: peripheral blood. CDR3 DNA sequence: TGTGCCATCAGTGGCCAGGGGGGATTGGGAGAGACCCAGTACTTC. It yields the protein CAISGQGGLGETQYF.